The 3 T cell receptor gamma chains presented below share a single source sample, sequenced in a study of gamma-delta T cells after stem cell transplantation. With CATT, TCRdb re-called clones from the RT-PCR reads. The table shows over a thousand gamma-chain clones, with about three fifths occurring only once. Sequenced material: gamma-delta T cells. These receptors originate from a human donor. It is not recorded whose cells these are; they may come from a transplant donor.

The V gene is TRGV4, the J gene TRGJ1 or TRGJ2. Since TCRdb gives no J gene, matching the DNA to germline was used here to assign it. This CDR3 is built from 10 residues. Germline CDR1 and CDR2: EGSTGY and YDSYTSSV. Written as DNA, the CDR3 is TGTGCTACGCCTCCCTATAAGAAACTCTTT. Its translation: CATPPYKKLF.

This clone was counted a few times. CDR3 residues: CALWEVHKKLF. CDR3 bases: TGTGCCTTGTGGGAGGTGCATAAGAAACTCTTT. The chain has TRGV9 and TRGJ1 or TRGJ2. TCRdb offers no J gene call, so here the DNA was matched to germline to obtain one. The V and J ends lost 0 bases and 8 bases, in that order; junction bases with no gene match: 1. Germline values: CDR1 GITISATS, CDR2 ISYDGTV (reference sequence). The CDR3 runs to 11 residues.

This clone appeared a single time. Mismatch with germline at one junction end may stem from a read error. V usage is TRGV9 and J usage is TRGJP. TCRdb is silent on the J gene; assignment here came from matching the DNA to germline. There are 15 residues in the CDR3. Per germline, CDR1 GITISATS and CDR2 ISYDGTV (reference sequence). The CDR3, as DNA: TGTGCCTTGTGGGACGAAGAGTTGGGCAATAAAATCAAGGTATTT. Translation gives CALWDEELGNKIKVF.